The 25 T cell receptor beta chains presented below share a single source sample, sequenced in a study of T cells in Graves' hyperthyroidism and ophthalmopathy. RNA transcripts gave rise to amplified TCR beta CDR3 regions. The HTBI set primed first-round TCR CDR3 RT-PCR. Each CDR3 protein gets one entry after TCRdb re-called the multiplex PCR reads with MiXCR. The sample consists of about 600,000 distinct CDR3 sequences, roughly 16% of them appearing once. Sequenced: blood. The receptors stem from a woman aged 40 to 50 with Graves' ophthalmopathy.

This clonotype was recorded at least ten times. The V and J genes are TRBV6-1 and TRBJ1-1, with D unresolved. V shed 5 bases and J shed 10 bases, with 8 bases lying between them. The V gene's germline CDR1 is MNHNS and CDR2 SASEGT. The CDR3 sequence is 10 residues long. In DNA, the CDR3 is TGTGCCAGCAGTTCCCGATTAGCTTTCTTT. Translated: CASSSRLAFF.

V is TRBV28 and J is TRBJ2-1; 7 bases are a match to TRBD2. This CDR3 spans 16 amino acids. Germline CDR1 reads MDHEN; CDR2 reads SYDVKM. The V and J ends lost 2 bases and 0 bases, in that order; junction bases with no gene match: 4. CDR3 sequence (DNA): TGTGCCAGCAGTTTAAAAGGCGGGAGCTCCTACAATGAGCAGTTCTTC. This translates into CASSLKGGSSYNEQFF.

The chain joins TRBV20-1 to TRBJ1-2; the D gene is possibly TRBD1 (5 bases). In germline, CDR1 is DFQATT, CDR2 SNEGSKA (reference sequence). CDR3 length equals 13 residues. Trimming pared 3 bases from V and 3 bases from J, leaving 11 bases between. In DNA, the CDR3 is TGCAGTGCTAGTCCAGGGTCGGACTATGGCTACACCTTC. It yields the protein CSASPGSDYGYTF.

This clonotype was counted a few times. The CDR3 here is CASSLALAGGQETQYF. The CDR3 coding sequence is TGTGCCAGCAGCTTAGCTCTAGCGGGGGGCCAAGAGACCCAGTACTTC. The rearrangement uses TRBV7-6 and TRBJ2-5; 11 nucleotides align to TRBD2. The junction had 1 base not matched to a gene; V was cut back by 0 bases and J by 1 base. CDR3 size: 16 residues. Germline-derived CDR1 and CDR2 are SGHVS and FNYEAQ.

At least ten counts were recorded for this clonotype. The rearrangement joins TRBV9 to TRBJ2-3; TRBD2 agrees at 9 bases. The CDR3 has 17 residues. Germline V gene data show CDR1 as SGDLS and CDR2 as YYNGEE. The V segment lost 0 bases and the J segment 3 bases; nucleotides outside the gene matches: 8. CDR3 coding DNA: TGTGCCAGCAGCGTAGCAGCTGGACTAGCGTGGACAGATACGCAGTATTTT. The encoded protein is CASSVAAGLAWTDTQYF.

The chain uses TRBV2 and TRBJ2-2; the D is unclear. V lost 1 base, J lost 6 bases, and 12 bases lay in between. Germline V lookup: CDR1 SNHLY, CDR2 FYNNEI. The CDR3 consists of 15 residues. The CDR3 loop reads CASSEGLLGSGELFF. CDR3 sequence (DNA): TGTGCCAGCAGTGAAGGTCTCCTTGGCTCCGGGGAGCTGTTTTTT.

This clonotype was found many times. The chain recombines TRBV29-1 with TRBJ2-7; the D gene is possibly TRBD1 (5 bases). Germline CDR1 and CDR2: SQVTM and ANQGSEA. The CDR3 covers 13 residues. V was shortened by 1 base and J by 0 bases, with 7 bases between the two germline ends. The CDR3 region is CSVEGQSSYEQYF. CDR3 bases: TGCAGCGTTGAAGGACAGAGCTCCTACGAGCAGTACTTC.

Of note for this clonotype: A clone one base away is much larger, so this may be a read error. This chain joins TRBV30 and TRBJ1-6; D is uncertain. Germline V gene sequence: CDR1 GTSNPN, CDR2 SVGIG (reference sequence). This CDR3 has 12 residues. For the CDR3, the DNA is TGTGGCTGGAGCCCCGCCAGTGGACCCCTCCACTTT. As protein: CGWSPASGPLHF.

This clonotype was detected ten times or more. This chain links TRBV10-3 with TRBJ2-5; the match to TRBD2 covers 7 bases. The CDR3 consists of 13 residues. The V and J ends lost 8 bases and 5 bases, in that order; junction bases with no gene match: 8. Germline V CDR1 and CDR2: ENHRY, SYGVKD. Written as DNA, the CDR3 is TGTGCCATCGGAGTGGGAGGGAGGGAGACCCAGTACTTC. It yields the protein CAIGVGGRETQYF.

This clonotype has ten or more counts. J is TRBJ2-2 and V is TRBV27, with 9 positions matching TRBD1. The CDR3 has 15 residues. V trimming: 4 bases; J trimming: 7 bases; junction bases outside the gene matches: 7. The V gene's germline CDR1 is MNHEY and CDR2 SMNVEV (reference sequence). The CDR3 DNA is TGTGCCAGCAGTTCCCGACAGGGGGGGTACGGGGAGCTGTTTTTT. It encodes CASSSRQGGYGELFF.

This clonotype turned up a few times. The gene calls are TRBV5-6 and TRBJ2-1, with D unclear. The CDR3 contains 15 residues. Trimming took off 1 base at V and 7 bases at J, with 15 bases between the two ends. Germline V gives CDR1 SGHDT, CDR2 YYEEEE. For the CDR3, the DNA is TGTGCCAGCAGCTTGTGGAGCATGAGTGGGAATGAGCAGTTCTTC. Protein sequence: CASSLWSMSGNEQFF.

Note on this clonotype: A much more abundant neighbour one base away suggests this may be a read error. The chain combines TRBV10-2 with TRBJ2-7; 12 bases line up with TRBD1. CDR1 is WSHSY, CDR2 SAAADI, per germline. CDR3 length: 20 residues. DNA of the CDR3: TGCGCCAGCGGTGATCCCGCCGGGACAGGGGGCGCAGGACTAACCTACGAGCAGTACTTC. It specifies CASGDPAGTGGAGLTYEQYF.

In regard to this clonotype: This could be a read error, since a much larger clone is one nucleotide away. The chain recombines TRBV3-1 with TRBJ2-4; D is perhaps TRBD2 (6 bases). There are 12 residues in the CDR3. Germline V gene data show CDR1 as LGHDT and CDR2 as YNNKEL (reference sequence). CDR3 coding DNA: TGTGCCAGCAGCCGAGGAGGGAACATTCGGTACTTC. This codes for CASSRGGNIRYF.

This clonotype was detected many times. This chain links TRBV28 with TRBJ2-2; maybe TRBD2 (6 bases). The CDR3 has 14 amino acids. CDR1 and CDR2 from the germline V gene are MDHEN and SYDVKM. V was cut by 7 bases and J by 0 bases, with 9 bases left in between. The DNA of the CDR3 is TGTGCCAGCATCCGCGGGACGAACACCGGGGAGCTGTTTTTT. As protein: CASIRGTNTGELFF.

In this sample, this clonotype turned up many times. The chain joins TRBV18 to TRBJ1-4, with a possible D match to TRBD1 (5 bases). The V gene's germline CDR1 is KGHSH and CDR2 LQKENI. V was cut by 2 bases and J by 6 bases, with 13 bases left in between. The length of the CDR3 is 15 residues. The CDR3 sequence is CASSPREGKDEKLFF. Here the CDR3 DNA reads TGTGCCAGCTCACCAAGAGAGGGGAAGGATGAAAAACTGTTTTTT.

This clonotype was picked up many times. The chain carries TRBV5-1 and TRBJ2-5; D is uncertain. Trimming shortened V by 3 bases and J by 2 bases, and 11 bases separated the two germline ends. Germline V gene data show CDR1 as SGHRS and CDR2 as YFSETQ. This CDR3 has 14 amino acids. CDR3 DNA: TGCGCCAGCAGCTCCGGGTCCCTTCAAGAGACCCAGTACTTC. Its translation is CASSSGSLQETQYF.

There are many counts of this clonotype. The chain is built from TRBV20-1 and TRBJ2-1; D is possibly TRBD1 (5 bases). Germline V CDR1 and CDR2: DFQATT, SNEGSKA (reference sequence). The CDR3 has 15 amino acids. With 1 base removed from V and 5 bases from J, the gap between germline ends came to 15 bases. The CDR3 is CSARGTQGLHNEQFF. The CDR3 region has the DNA TGCAGTGCTAGAGGGACCCAGGGCCTCCACAATGAGCAGTTCTTC.

There are many counts of this clonotype. The genes are TRBV29-1 and TRBJ2-7, with 11 nucleotides matching TRBD2. CDR3 length equals 14 residues. Per the germline V gene, CDR1 is SQVTM and CDR2 is ANQGSEA. Trimming removed 6 bases from V and 6 bases from J; junction bases left unmatched: 10. Here the CDR3 reads CSVDAALAGGEQYF. The CDR3 coding sequence is TGCAGCGTAGATGCGGCGCTAGCGGGAGGCGAGCAGTACTTC.

This clonotype was counted a few times. The genes are TRBV6-1 and TRBJ2-6; D is perhaps TRBD1 (5 bases). Looked up from germline, CDR1 is MNHNS and CDR2 is SASEGT. V lost 6 bases and J 2 bases, leaving 14 bases between the germline ends. The CDR3 extends over 16 amino acids. The CDR3 DNA reads as TGTGCCAGCAGGTTGTTAGGGGTCACTGGGGCCAACGTCCTGACTTTC. Its protein product is CASRLLGVTGANVLTF.

This clonotype occurred a few times. In DNA, the CDR3 is TGCAGTGCTAGCCAATGGGACAGGGAAAAACTGTTTTTT. Translation: CSASQWDREKLFF. V is TRBV20-1 and J is TRBJ1-4; 8 bases match TRBD1. Germline CDR1 and CDR2: DFQATT and SNEGSKA (reference sequence). The CDR3 totals 13 residues. Trimming removed 3 bases from V and 8 bases from J; junction bases left unmatched: 5.

The chain links TRBV5-1 to TRBJ1-6, with D maybe TRBD1 (6 bases). V was trimmed by 0 bases and J by 2 bases, leaving 12 bases between them. Germline CDR1 and CDR2: SGHRS and YFSETQ. This CDR3 is 17 amino acids long. The CDR3, as DNA: TGCGCCAGCAGCTTGGCCGCTCAGGGGACCTATAATTCACCCCTCCACTTT. It yields the protein CASSLAAQGTYNSPLHF.

There are many counts of this clonotype. V is TRBV6-1 and J is TRBJ1-5; no clear D. The CDR3 spans 14 residues. CDR1 MNHNS and CDR2 SASEGT come from the germline V gene. Trimming shortened V by 4 bases and J by 4 bases, and 11 bases separated the two germline ends. CDR3 DNA sequence: TGTGCCAGCAGTGGCATCCAGAAGAATCAGCCCCAGCATTTT. This gives the protein CASSGIQKNQPQHF.

Notes on this clonotype: Given a much more abundant clone one base away, this may be a read error. The chain employs TRBV20-1 and TRBJ1-4; D is undetermined. The germline V gene encodes CDR1 DFQATT and CDR2 SNEGSKA (reference sequence). The CDR3 length is 14 residues. V lost 8 bases and J 8 bases, leaving 21 bases between the germline ends. This CDR3 is CSPTREPGREKLFF. The DNA for the CDR3 is TGCAGTCCTACCCGAGAGCCAGGACGCGAAAAACTGTTTTTT.

This clonotype has a count of ten or more. This sequence joins TRBV5-1 and TRBJ2-2; unclear D gene. CDR1 is SGHRS, CDR2 YFSETQ, per germline. V lost 5 bases and J 4 bases, leaving 12 bases between the germline ends. This CDR3 has 14 amino acids. In DNA, the CDR3 is TGCGCCAGCAGAGGTTCGGAACTCACCGGGGAGCTGTTTTTT. Its protein is CASRGSELTGELFF.

A note on this clonotype: A much larger clone lies one base from this, so it may be a read error. The rearrangement uses TRBV20-1 and TRBJ1-1; D perhaps matches TRBD1 (6 bases). The germline V and J ends were trimmed by 6 bases and 8 bases, with 16 bases remaining between them. The CDR3 totals 12 residues. Germline CDR1 reads DFQATT; CDR2 reads SNEGSKA (reference sequence). CDR3 sequence: CSAPLAGTEAFF. CDR3 bases: TGCAGTGCGCCGCTGGCCGGGACAGAAGCTTTCTTT.